The clone carrying this T cell receptor beta chain was recorded many times. Its antigen is not known. These data originate in a study of T-cell reconstitution after alpha-beta-depleted transplantation in children. Study-wide results and limits: One year post-transplant, T-cell counts and diversity were largely derived from T cells produced anew. Some patients' high day-60 TCRbeta diversity was traced to surviving recipient T cells and thymic progenitors. Approximately two months post-transplant, alpha-beta T cells reportedly originated from several hundred expanded graft clones.

The CDR3 contains 13 residues. Trimming removed 5 bases from V and 1 base from J, with 9 bases in between. The germline gives CDR1 SEHNR, CDR2 FQNEAQ (reference sequence). A TCRbeta library incorporating unique molecular identifiers was prepared. MiXCR, applied by TCRdb to the PCR reads, yields one record per CDR3 protein. In the table there are about 1,000,000 distinct CDR3 sequences, 25% to 35% of which are singletons. This TCR derives from a boy under two years old who had a stem cell transplant for SCID, so the T cells may come from the graft donor. The chain employs TRBV7-9 and TRBJ2-7, with unresolved D. The input for sequencing was PBMCs, mostly from graft donor cells, taken 360 days after TCRalphabeta/CD19-depleted stem cell transplant. Here the CDR3 reads CASSPRLSYEQYF. In DNA, the CDR3 is TGTGCCAGCAGCCCAAGGCTTTCCTACGAGCAGTACTTC. The complete variable domain, with remaining parts taken from reference TRBV7-9 and TRBJ2-7, reads DTGVSQNPRHKITKRGQNVTFRCDPISEHNRLYWYRQTLGQGPEFLTYFQNEAQLEKSRLLSDRFSAERPKGSFSTLEIQRTEQGDSAMYLCASSPRLSYEQYFGPGTRLTVT.